This T cell receptor beta chain came from a study of early T cells in non-severe SARS-CoV-2 infection. Study details: The study sequenced bulk RNA from unsorted whole blood, with chains unpaired.

Molecules of cDNA were individually given unique molecular identifiers that were attached to them. TCRdb itself ran the 5' RACE reads through MiXCR, one entry per CDR3 protein. The sample has roughly 12,000 distinct CDR3 sequences, about 4.9% seen once. This clonotype was seen ten or more times. The antigen is undetermined. V was clipped by 1 base and J by 4 bases, with 13 bases between them. The germline V gene encodes CDR1 KGHSH and CDR2 LQKENI. This CDR3 is built from 15 residues. Study-wide findings and caveats: Anti-spike CD8 responses were favored by VDJdb matching, which missed private and CD4 specificities.

The TCR comes from an adult who was a healthcare worker with PCR-confirmed SARS-CoV-2 infection or an uninfected control (not recorded which). The gene calls are TRBV18 and TRBJ1-2, with D possibly matching TRBD1 (6 bases). The sample was whole blood. In DNA, the CDR3 is TGTGCCAGCTCACCACAAAGAACAGGGACCTATGGCTACACCTTC. This translates into CASSPQRTGTYGYTF.